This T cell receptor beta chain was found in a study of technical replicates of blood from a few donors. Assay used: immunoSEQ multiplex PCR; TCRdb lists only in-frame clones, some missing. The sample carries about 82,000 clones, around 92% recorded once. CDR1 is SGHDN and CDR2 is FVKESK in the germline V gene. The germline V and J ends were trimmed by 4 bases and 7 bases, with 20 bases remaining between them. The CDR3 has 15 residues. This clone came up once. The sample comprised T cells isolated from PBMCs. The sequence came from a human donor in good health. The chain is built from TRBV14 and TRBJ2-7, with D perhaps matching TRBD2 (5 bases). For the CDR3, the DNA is TGTGCCAGCAGCCCCCTAGAAGCGGACCACCTGGAGCAGTACTTC. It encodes CASSPLEADHLEQYF.